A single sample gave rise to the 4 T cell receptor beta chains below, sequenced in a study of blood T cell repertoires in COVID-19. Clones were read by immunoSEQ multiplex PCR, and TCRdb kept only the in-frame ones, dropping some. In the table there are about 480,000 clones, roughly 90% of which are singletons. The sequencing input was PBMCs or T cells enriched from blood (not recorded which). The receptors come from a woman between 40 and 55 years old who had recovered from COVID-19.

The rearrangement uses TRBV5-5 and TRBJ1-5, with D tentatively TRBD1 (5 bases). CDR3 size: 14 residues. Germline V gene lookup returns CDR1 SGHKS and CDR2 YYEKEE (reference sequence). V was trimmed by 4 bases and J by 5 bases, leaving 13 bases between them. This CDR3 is CASSLWGGDQPQHF. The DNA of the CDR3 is TGTGCCAGCAGCCTCTGGGGAGGGGATCAGCCCCAGCATTTT. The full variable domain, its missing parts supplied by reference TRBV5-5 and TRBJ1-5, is DAGVTQSPTHLIKTRGQQVTLRCSPISGHKSVSWYQQVLGQGPQFIFQYYEKEERGRGNFPDRFSARQFPNYSSELNVNALLLGDSALYLCASSLWGGDQPQHFGDGTRLSIL.

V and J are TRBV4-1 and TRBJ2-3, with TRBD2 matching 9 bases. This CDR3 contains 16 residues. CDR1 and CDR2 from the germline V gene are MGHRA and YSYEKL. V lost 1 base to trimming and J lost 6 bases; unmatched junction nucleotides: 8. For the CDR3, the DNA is TGCGCCAGCAGCCAAGCAGGCGGGAGGGCGGGGGATACGCAGTATTTT. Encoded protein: CASSQAGGRAGDTQYF.

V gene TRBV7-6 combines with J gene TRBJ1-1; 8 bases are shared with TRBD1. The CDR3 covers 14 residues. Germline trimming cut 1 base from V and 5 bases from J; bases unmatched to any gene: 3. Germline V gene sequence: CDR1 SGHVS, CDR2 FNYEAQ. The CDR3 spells CASSLGTGRTEAFF. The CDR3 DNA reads TGTGCCAGCAGCTTAGGGACAGGGCGGACTGAAGCTTTCTTT.

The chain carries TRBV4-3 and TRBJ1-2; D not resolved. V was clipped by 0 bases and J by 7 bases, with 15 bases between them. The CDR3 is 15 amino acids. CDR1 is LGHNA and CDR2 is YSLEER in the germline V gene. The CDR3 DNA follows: TGCGCCAGCAGCCAAGACCGGGTACCAGGAGGTGGCTACACCTTC. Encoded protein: CASSQDRVPGGGYTF.